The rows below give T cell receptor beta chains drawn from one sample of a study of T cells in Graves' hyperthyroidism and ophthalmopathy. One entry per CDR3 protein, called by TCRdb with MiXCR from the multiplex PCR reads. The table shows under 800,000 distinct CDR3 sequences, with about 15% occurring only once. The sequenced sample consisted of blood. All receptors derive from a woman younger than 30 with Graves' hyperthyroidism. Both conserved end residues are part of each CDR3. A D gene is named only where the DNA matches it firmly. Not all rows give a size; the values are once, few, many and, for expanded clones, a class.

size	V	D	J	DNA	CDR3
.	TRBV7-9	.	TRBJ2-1	TGTGCCAGCAGCTGGGGGGACTCCTACAATGAGCAGTTCTTC	CASSWGDSYNEQFF
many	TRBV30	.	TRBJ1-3	TGTGCCTGGAGTATGGGGGCTGGAAACACCATATATTTT	CAWSMGAGNTIYF
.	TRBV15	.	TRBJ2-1	TGTGCCACCAGCAACAGGGAGGCCAATGAGCAGTTCTTC	CATSNREANEQFF
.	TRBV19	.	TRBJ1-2	TGTGCCAGTAGTATAACAGCTATCTATGGCTACACCTTC	CASSITAIYGYTF
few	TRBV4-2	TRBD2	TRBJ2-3	TGTGCCAGCAGCCAAGACCAAGCGGGAGTCCTTGATACGCAGTATTTT	CASSQDQAGVLDTQYF
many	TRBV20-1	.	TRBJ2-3	TGCAGTGCTAGAATAGGCATAGCGGCCTACACAGATACGCAGTATTTT	CSARIGIAAYTDTQYF
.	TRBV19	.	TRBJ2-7	TGTGCCAGTAGTATGACGGACAAGCAAGGTTACGAGCAGTACTTC	CASSMTDKQGYEQYF
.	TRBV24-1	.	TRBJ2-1	TGTGCCACCAGTGATTGGGGATCGGAGTTCCATGAGCAGTTCTTC	CATSDWGSEFHEQFF
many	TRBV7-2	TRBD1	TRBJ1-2	TGTGCCAGCAGCCTCATAGGGTGGGGACAGGGGGCGGAAGGCTACACCTTC	CASSLIGWGQGAEGYTF
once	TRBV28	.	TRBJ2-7	TGTGCCAGCAGTTTAGTGGGGGGTTCCAGGGCCTCCTACGAGCAGTACTTC	CASSLVGGSRASYEQYF
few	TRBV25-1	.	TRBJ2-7	TGTGCCAGCAGCGACCCGGGACAAAGCTCCTACGAGCAGTACTTC	CASSDPGQSSYEQYF
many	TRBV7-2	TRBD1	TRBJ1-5	TGTGCCAGCAGCCAGAGGACAGGAGGCAATCAGCCCCAGCATTTT	CASSQRTGGNQPQHF
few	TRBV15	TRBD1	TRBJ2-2	TGTGCCACCAGCAGGGGGACAGGGGGCAGCACCGGGGAGCTGTTTTTT	CATSRGTGGSTGELFF
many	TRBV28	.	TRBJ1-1	TGTGCCAGCAGCTTGAGGGGCGGGAACACTGAAGCTTTCTTT	CASSLRGGNTEAFF
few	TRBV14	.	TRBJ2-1	TGTGCCAGCAGCCTGCCGACTAGAACCTACAATGAGCAGTTCTTC	CASSLPTRTYNEQFF
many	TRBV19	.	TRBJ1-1	TGTGCCAGTAGTTTGGAAGGACCGAACACTGAAGCTTTCTTT	CASSLEGPNTEAFF
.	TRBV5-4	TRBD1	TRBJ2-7	TGTGCCAGCAGCTTGGAGGAGTTGACAGGGGAAGCCTACGAGCAGTACTTC	CASSLEELTGEAYEQYF
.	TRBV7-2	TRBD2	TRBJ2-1	TGTGCCAGCAGCCGATCTAGCGGGAGGAGGGAGGGTGAGCAGTTCTTC	CASSRSSGRREGEQFF
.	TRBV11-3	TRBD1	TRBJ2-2	TGTGCCAGCAGCCCCTACCCGACAGGGGGAGGAACCGGGGAGCTGTTTTTT	CASSPYPTGGGTGELFF
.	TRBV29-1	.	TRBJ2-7	TGCAGCGTTGGTGGGGGGTCTTCCTACGAGCAGTACTTC	CSVGGGSSYEQYF
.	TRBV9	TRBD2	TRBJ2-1	TGTGCCAGCAGCCCCCTCGGGGTGCGGGAGGGCTATCATGAGCAGTTCTTC	CASSPLGVREGYHEQFF
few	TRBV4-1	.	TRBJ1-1	TGCGCCAGCAGCCAAATCGGGGCTGGGGACACTGAAGCTTTCTTT	CASSQIGAGDTEAFF
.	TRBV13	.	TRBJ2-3	TGTGCCAGCAGCTCAAGACAGGCCCCAGATACGCAGTATTTT	CASSSRQAPDTQYF
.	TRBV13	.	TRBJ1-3	TGTGCCAGCAGCTGGGGACTAGCGGGAGGGGCGGCATATTTT	CASSWGLAGGAAYF
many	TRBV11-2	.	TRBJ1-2	TGTGCCAGCAGCTTAAACGGTCTCCTTAGGAGCTACACCTTC	CASSLNGLLRSYTF
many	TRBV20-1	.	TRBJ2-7	TGCAGTGCTAGCAGGGTGGGGCAGGGCGCCTACGAGCAGTACTTC	CSASRVGQGAYEQYF
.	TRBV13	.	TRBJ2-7	TGTGCCAGCAGCTTAATCAGGGACTCTCGGGCATACGAGCAGCACTTC	CASSLIRDSRAYEQHF
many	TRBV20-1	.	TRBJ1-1	TGCAGTGCTAGCGGCGGGGGTAGAGGGGCTGAAGCTTTCTTT	CSASGGGRGAEAFF
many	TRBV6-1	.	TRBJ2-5	TGTGCCAGCAGTGAGGGGACACAAGAGACCCAGTACTTC	CASSEGTQETQYF
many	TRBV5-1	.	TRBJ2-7	TGCGCCAGCAGCCCGGAGGGGGCCGGGTACGAGCAGTACTTC	CASSPEGAGYEQYF
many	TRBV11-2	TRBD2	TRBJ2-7	TGTGCCAGCAGCTCTATAGCGGGAACGGGAGAGCAGTACTTC	CASSSIAGTGEQYF
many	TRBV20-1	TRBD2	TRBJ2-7	TGCAGTGCTAGAGAAACTAGCGCAACAGTCGAGCAGTACTTC	CSARETSATVEQYF
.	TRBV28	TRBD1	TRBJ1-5	TGTGCCAGCAGTTCGCCGACAGGGTTTGATCAGCCCCAGCATTTT	CASSSPTGFDQPQHF
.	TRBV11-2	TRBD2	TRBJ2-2	TGTGCCAGCAGCTTAATTAGCGGGAGCGCCGGGGAGCTGTTTTTT	CASSLISGSAGELFF
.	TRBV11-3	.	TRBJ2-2	TGTGCCAGCAGCTCATCTTATGGGAGCGGGGAGCTGTTTTTT	CASSSSYGSGELFF
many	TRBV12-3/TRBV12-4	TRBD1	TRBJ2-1	TGTGCCAGCAGGAAACAGGGGTCCTACAATGAGCAGTTCTTC	CASRKQGSYNEQFF
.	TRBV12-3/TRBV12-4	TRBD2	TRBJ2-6	TGTGCCAGCAGCGCACCGGGTGGCGGGAGGGCCTCTGGGGCCAACGTCCTGACTTTC	CASSAPGGGRASGANVLTF
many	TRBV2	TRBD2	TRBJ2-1	TGTGCCAGCTGTCGTTCCGGGACTAGCGAGGATGAGCAGTTCTTC	CASCRSGTSEDEQFF
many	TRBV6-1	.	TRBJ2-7	TGTGCCAGCAGTGAGGGACAACTGAGATACGAGCAGTACTTC	CASSEGQLRYEQYF
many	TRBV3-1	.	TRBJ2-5	TGTGCCAGCAGCTACTTCGGGCCTCAAGAGACCCAGTACTTC	CASSYFGPQETQYF
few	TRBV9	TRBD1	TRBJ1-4	TGTGCCAGCAGCGTAGCATCGGACAGGTATAATGAAAAACTGTTTTTT	CASSVASDRYNEKLFF
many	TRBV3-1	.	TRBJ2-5	TGTGCCAGCAGCCACCATTCGGACAGCCTGAGGGAGACCCAGTACTTC	CASSHHSDSLRETQYF
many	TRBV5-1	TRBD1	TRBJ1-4	TGCGCCAGCAGCTGGACAGGGGGTAATGAAAAACTGTTTTTT	CASSWTGGNEKLFF
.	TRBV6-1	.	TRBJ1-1	TGTGCCAGCAGTTCCAATCCAGAGTGGGACACTGAAGCTTTCTTT	CASSSNPEWDTEAFF
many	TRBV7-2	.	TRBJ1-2	TGTGCCAGCAGAAGTAACGGGCAAAGCTACACCTTC	CASRSNGQSYTF
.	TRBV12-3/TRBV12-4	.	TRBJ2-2	TGTGCCAGCGCGGCCGGGGGGCTGGACACCGGGGAGCTGTTTTTT	CASAAGGLDTGELFF
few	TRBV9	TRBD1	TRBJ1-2	TGTGCCGGCAGCGCGGACCAGGGGGATGGCTACACCTTC	CAGSADQGDGYTF
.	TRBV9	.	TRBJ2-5	TGTGCCAGCAGCGTAGGGGGGGACCAAGGGACCCAGTACTTC	CASSVGGDQGTQYF